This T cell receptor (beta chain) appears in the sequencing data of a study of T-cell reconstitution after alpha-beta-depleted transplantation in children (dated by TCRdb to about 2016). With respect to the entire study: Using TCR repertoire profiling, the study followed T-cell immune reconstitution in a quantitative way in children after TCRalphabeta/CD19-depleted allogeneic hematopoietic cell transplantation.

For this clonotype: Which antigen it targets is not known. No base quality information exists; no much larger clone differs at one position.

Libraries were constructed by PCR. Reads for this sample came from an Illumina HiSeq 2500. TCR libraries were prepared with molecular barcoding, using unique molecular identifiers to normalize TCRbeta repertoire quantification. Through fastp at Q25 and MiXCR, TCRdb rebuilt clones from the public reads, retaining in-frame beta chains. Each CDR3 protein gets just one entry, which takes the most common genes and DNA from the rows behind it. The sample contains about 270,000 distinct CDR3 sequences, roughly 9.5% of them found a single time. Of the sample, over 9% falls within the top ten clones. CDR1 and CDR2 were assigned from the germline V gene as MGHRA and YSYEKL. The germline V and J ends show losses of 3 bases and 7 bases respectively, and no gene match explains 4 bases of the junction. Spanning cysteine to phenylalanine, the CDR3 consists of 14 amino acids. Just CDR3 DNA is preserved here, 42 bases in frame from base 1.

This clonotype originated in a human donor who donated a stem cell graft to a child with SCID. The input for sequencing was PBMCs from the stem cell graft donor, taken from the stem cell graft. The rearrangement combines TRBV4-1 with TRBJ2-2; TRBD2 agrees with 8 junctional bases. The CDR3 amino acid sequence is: CASSHPGTSGELFF. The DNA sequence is TGCGCCAGCAGCCACCCCGGGACTAGCGGGGAGCTGTTTTTT.